A single T cell receptor (beta chain) is shown here with its context. Its specificity is unknown. This sample stems from a study of monozygotic twins with inflammatory bowel disease. General study points: Healthy co-twins exceeded IBD patients in TCRbeta diversity as measured by inverse Simpson. In the analysis, different T cell subtypes could not be told apart.

UMIs were attached via template switching, each with a 6-nucleotide sample barcode. TCRdb re-called the 5' RACE reads and shows each CDR3 protein once, DNA omitted. The listing contains roughly 170,000 distinct CDR3 sequences. No T cells were sorted before total RNA was taken from whole blood. Sequencing input: blood. This TCR was recovered from a human donor with ulcerative colitis or Crohn's disease, or a healthy co-twin of an affected twin (not recorded which).

The CDR3 protein is CASSFALANYEQYF. The rearrangement uses TRBV11-1 and TRBJ2-7. The V gene's germline CDR1 is SGHAT and CDR2 FQDESV (reference sequence). The CDR3 is 14 residues long.